The T cell receptor beta chain under discussion was sequenced for a study of blood T cell repertoires in COVID-19. V was clipped by 6 bases and J by 4 bases, with 22 bases between them. The CDR3 extends over 16 amino acids. Germline V gene lookup returns CDR1 SGHKS and CDR2 YYEKEE (reference sequence). Sequenced by immunoSEQ multiplex PCR; TCRdb stores in-frame clones only, minus some. Of about 80,000 clones in the sample, around 79% were seen once. Sequenced: peripheral blood. The gene calls are TRBV5-5 and TRBJ1-1, with D perhaps matching TRBD1 (6 bases). The clonotype originates from a human donor in a cohort sampled during active COVID-19. CDR3 amino acids: CASIPRGGREGTEAFF. The CDR3 DNA sequence: TGTGCCAGCATTCCGCGGGGGGGGCGAGAGGGCACTGAAGCTTTCTTT.